This is a list of T cell receptor beta chains from one sample in a study of graft-versus-host responses after intestinal transplantation. Their antigen targets remain unknown. TCRdb's copy holds only in-frame clones and misses some; the assay was immunoSEQ multiplex PCR. The sample records nearly 90,000 clones, under 85% being singletons. The starting material was unstimulated CD8+ T cells sorted from spleen or lymph node cells, obtained before intestinal transplant. These receptor sequences come from a human donor who received an intestinal transplant. CDR3s include the opening cysteine and the closing phenylalanine or tryptophan. Each record gives: V gene, D gene, J gene, clone size, CDR3 protein, CDR3 DNA. A D gene is named only where the DNA matches it firmly. Clone size, where shown, is once, few, many, or a class for clones that have expanded.

TRBV27,TRBD1,TRBJ1-1,few,CASSFAGGWGTEAFF,TGTGCCAGCAGTTTTGCAGGGGGATGGGGCACTGAAGCTTTCTTT
TRBV9,-,TRBJ2-1,-,CASSPGPYNEQFF,TGTGCCAGCAGCCCAGGCCCCTACAATGAGCAGTTCTTC
TRBV29-1,-,TRBJ2-4,-,CSVEWGNIQYF,TGCAGCGTTGAATGGGGAAACATTCAGTACTTC
TRBV11-3,TRBD1,TRBJ1-2,-,CASSLEGQGTYGYTF,TGTGCCAGCAGCTTAGAGGGACAGGGGACCTATGGCTACACCTTC
TRBV30,-,TRBJ1-5,-,CAWKGTSGSNQPQHF,TGTGCCTGGAAAGGCACATCCGGGAGCAATCAGCCCCAGCATTTT
TRBV28,-,TRBJ2-7,-,CASSPTGLLYEQYF,TGTGCCAGCAGTCCCACAGGGCTCCTCTACGAGCAGTACTTC
TRBV6-1,-,TRBJ2-7,few,CATAYRSSYEQYF,TGTGCCACTGCTTACAGGAGCTCCTACGAGCAGTACTTC
TRBV5-4,-,TRBJ2-1,-,CASSLSTNNEQFF,TGTGCCAGCAGCTTGTCGACCAACAATGAGCAGTTCTTC
TRBV5-1,TRBD1,TRBJ1-3,once,CASSSWSRTGIPRTRIRRNTIYF,TGCGCCAGCAGCTCGTGGTCACGGACAGGGATTCCCCGGACCCGGATAAGGCGAAACACCATATATTTT
TRBV5-6,-,TRBJ2-2,-,CASSFLGAAGELFF,TGTGCCAGCAGCTTCTTGGGGGCAGCCGGGGAGCTGTTTTTT
TRBV5-3,TRBD1,TRBJ1-5,-,CARSTGGNQPQHF,TGTGCCAGAAGCACAGGGGGCAATCAGCCCCAGCATTTT
TRBV9,-,TRBJ2-2,-,CASSGDRDYSGLTGELFF,TGTGCCAGTTCAGGGGATCGGGACTATTCAGGATTGACCGGGGAGCTGTTTTTT
TRBV27,-,TRBJ2-7,-,CASSLIWGSFYEQYF,TGTGCCAGCAGTCTAATCTGGGGCAGTTTTTACGAGCAGTACTTC
TRBV13,TRBD1,TRBJ2-1,-,CASSPRQGKDNEQFF,TGTGCCAGCAGCCCCCGACAGGGGAAAGACAATGAGCAGTTCTTC
TRBV25-1,-,TRBJ2-7,-,CASSDSYEQYF,TGTGCCAGCAGTGATTCCTACGAGCAGTACTTC
TRBV5-5,-,TRBJ2-1,-,CASSGRASYNEQFF,TGTGCCAGCAGCGGGCGCGCCTCCTACAATGAGCAGTTCTTC
TRBV11-2,-,TRBJ2-7,-,CASSLKWYFSYEQYF,TGTGCCAGCAGCTTAAAATGGTACTTTTCCTACGAGCAGTACTTC
TRBV28,-,TRBJ1-1,-,CASKQSMNTEAFF,TGTGCCAGCAAGCAGAGCATGAACACTGAAGCTTTCTTT
TRBV6-4,-,TRBJ1-3,-,CASSAMFGQRKGNTIYF,TGTGCCAGCAGTGCTATGTTCGGGCAGCGGAAGGGAAACACCATATATTTT
TRBV9,-,TRBJ2-3,-,CASSVGGGHMQYF,TGTGCCAGCAGCGTAGGTGGGGGACATATGCAATATTTT
TRBV5-6,-,TRBJ2-3,-,CASSTGTGSSLSTDTQYF,TGTGCCAGCAGCACGGGGACTGGCTCCTCCCTAAGCACAGATACGCAGTATTTT
TRBV29-1,-,TRBJ2-2,-,CSVFPQGVRAGELFF,TGCAGCGTTTTCCCACAGGGCGTTAGGGCCGGGGAGCTGTTTTTT
TRBV5-1,-,TRBJ2-7,-,CASSLAPLDSYEQYF,TGCGCCAGCAGCTTGGCCCCTCTAGACTCCTACGAGCAGTACTTC
TRBV4-1,-,TRBJ1-2,-,CASSQGSGYTF,TGCGCCAGCAGCCAAGGGAGTGGCTACACCTTC
TRBV14,TRBD1,TRBJ1-4,-,CASSQGLTGWEKLFF,TGTGCCAGCAGCCAAGGTTTGACAGGGTGGGAAAAACTGTTTTTT
TRBV7-8,-,TRBJ2-1,-,CASSLASRERPYNEQFF,TGTGCCAGCAGCTTAGCGTCCAGAGAACGTCCGTACAATGAGCAGTTCTTC
TRBV5-4,TRBD1,TRBJ1-6,-,CASSMGGQGSSPLHF,TGTGCCAGCAGCATGGGTGGACAGGGTAGTTCACCCCTCCACTTT
TRBV19,-,TRBJ1-6,-,CASSISPHYSSYNSPLHF,TGTGCCAGTAGTATATCGCCCCACTACAGCTCCTATAATTCACCCCTCCACTTT
TRBV21-1,-,TRBJ2-4,-,CASRECLATQRKNIQYF,TGTGCCAGCAGGGAGTGTCTAGCTACACAAAGAAAAAACATTCAGTACTTC
TRBV11-2,-,TRBJ2-3,-,CASSLEVAPDTQYF,TGTGCCAGCAGCTTAGAAGTAGCCCCAGATACGCAGTATTTT
TRBV15,-,TRBJ1-5,once,CATSRDSERVEQPQHF,TGTGCCACCAGCAGAGATTCGGAAAGGGTGGAACAGCCCCAGCATTTT
TRBV6-5,-,TRBJ1-1,-,CASSLSMNTEAFF,TGTGCCAGCAGTCTCTCAATGAACACTGAAGCTTTCTTT
TRBV30,-,TRBJ2-1,-,CAWSVGPNEQFF,TGTGCCTGGAGTGTGGGCCCTAATGAGCAGTTCTTC
TRBV18,-,TRBJ2-1,-,CASSESESSYNEQFF,TGTGCCAGCTCAGAGTCGGAGAGCTCCTACAATGAGCAGTTCTTC
TRBV7-3,-,TRBJ1-4,-,CASSPIISIRDTTAPEKLFF,TGTGCCAGCAGCCCGATAATCTCTATCCGGGACACTACTGCTCCCGAAAAACTGTTTTTT
TRBV2,TRBD2,TRBJ2-5,few,CASSEWGGDETQYF,TGTGCCAGCAGTGAATGGGGAGGGGACGAGACCCAGTACTTC
TRBV28,TRBD2,TRBJ2-7,-,CASSLELAGESSYEQYF,TGTGCCAGCAGTTTGGAACTAGCGGGAGAGAGTTCCTACGAGCAGTACTTC
TRBV5-4,TRBD2,TRBJ2-3,few,CASSFSLAGADTQYF,TGTGCCAGCAGCTTTAGCCTAGCGGGAGCCGATACGCAGTATTTT
TRBV5-4,-,TRBJ1-2,-,CASSLAGTDYGYTF,TGTGCCAGCAGCTTGGCGGGGACGGACTATGGCTACACCTTC
TRBV5-5,-,TRBJ2-7,-,CASSTRGTIYEQYF,TGTGCCAGCAGCACCCGAGGGACAATCTACGAGCAGTACTTC